This TCR beta chain was captured in a study of cytomegalovirus exposure and HLA in healthy donors. Study-wide context: Among the approximately 380 donors who were genotyped, 81% fell in the genetic ancestry cluster that is associated with self-reported Caucasian donors. General observations from the study: The study dropped some indistinguishable V segments, TRBV6-2 and TRBV6-3 among them. A later analysis associated approximately 17,000 TCR beta sequences with HLA alleles at a 0.05 false discovery rate. Earlier analysis yielded a pattern in which most TCR beta V segments were productive about 87% or about 30% of the time.

CDR1 and CDR2 from the germline V gene are MDHEN and SYDVKM. Trimming stripped 3 bases from V and 7 bases from J, with 12 bases between. The CDR3 loop spans 13 amino acids. About this clone: Antigen specificity is unknown.

With 60 Vbeta and 13 Jbeta primers, the PCR was carried out. The protocol was immunoSEQ multiplex PCR, while the TCRdb copy is restricted to in-frame clones and leaves out a portion. The sample lists more than 95,000 clones, approximately 78% occurring once. The chain carries TRBV28 and TRBJ1-2; a possible D gene is TRBD1 (6 bases). The sequenced sample was PBMCs. This receptor was identified in a woman in her thirties or forties in good health and CMV-seronegative. The CDR3 sequence: CASSFPGVRGYTF. The DNA of the CDR3 is TGTGCCAGCAGTTTCCCAGGGGTGCGTGGCTACACCTTC.